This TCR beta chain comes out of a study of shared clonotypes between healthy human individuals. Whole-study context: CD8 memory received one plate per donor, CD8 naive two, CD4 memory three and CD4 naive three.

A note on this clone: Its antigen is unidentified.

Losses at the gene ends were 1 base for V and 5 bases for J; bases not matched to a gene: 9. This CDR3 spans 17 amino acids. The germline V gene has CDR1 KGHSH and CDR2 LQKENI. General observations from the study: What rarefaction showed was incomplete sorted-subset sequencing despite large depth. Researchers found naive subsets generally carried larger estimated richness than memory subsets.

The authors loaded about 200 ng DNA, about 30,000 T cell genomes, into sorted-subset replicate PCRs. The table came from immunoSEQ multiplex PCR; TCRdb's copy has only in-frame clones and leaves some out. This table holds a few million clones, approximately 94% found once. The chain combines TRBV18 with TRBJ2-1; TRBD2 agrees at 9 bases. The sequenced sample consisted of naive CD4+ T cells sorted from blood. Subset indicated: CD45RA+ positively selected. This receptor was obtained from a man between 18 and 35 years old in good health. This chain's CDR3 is CASSPLGSGRNHNEQFF. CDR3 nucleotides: TGTGCCAGCTCACCACTAGGTAGCGGGAGAAATCACAATGAGCAGTTCTTC.